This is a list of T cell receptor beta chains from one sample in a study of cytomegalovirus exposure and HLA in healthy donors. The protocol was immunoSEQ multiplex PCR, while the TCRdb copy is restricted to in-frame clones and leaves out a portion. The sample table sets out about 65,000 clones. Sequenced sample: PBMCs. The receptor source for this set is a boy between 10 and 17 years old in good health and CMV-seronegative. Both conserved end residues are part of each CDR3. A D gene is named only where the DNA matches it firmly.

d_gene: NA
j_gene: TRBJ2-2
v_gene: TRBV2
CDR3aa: CAQQQGPENTGELFF
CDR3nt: TGTGCCCAACAGCAGGGTCCAGAGAACACCGGGGAGCTGTTTTTT

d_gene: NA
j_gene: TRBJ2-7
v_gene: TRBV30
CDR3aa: CAWAEGQSYEQYF
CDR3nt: TGTGCCTGGGCGGAGGGCCAATCCTACGAGCAGTACTTC

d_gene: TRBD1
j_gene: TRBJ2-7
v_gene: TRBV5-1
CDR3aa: CASSAGQASYEQYF
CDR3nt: TGCGCCAGCAGCGCGGGACAGGCCTCCTACGAGCAGTACTTC

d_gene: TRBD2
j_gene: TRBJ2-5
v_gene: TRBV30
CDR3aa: CAWSGSSGGSVYF
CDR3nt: TGTGCCTGGAGTGGATCTAGCGGGGGGTCCGTGTACTTC

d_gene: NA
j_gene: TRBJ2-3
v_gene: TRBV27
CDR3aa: CASSQYRGTDTQYF
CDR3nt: TGTGCCAGCAGTCAATATCGGGGCACAGATACGCAGTATTTT

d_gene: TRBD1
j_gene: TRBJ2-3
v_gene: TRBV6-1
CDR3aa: CASSDEGAHGSVLDTQYF
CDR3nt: TGTGCCAGCAGTGATGAGGGGGCGCACGGATCCGTCTTAGATACGCAGTATTTT

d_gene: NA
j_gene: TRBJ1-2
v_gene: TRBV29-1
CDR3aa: CSALRGSYGYPF
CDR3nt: TGCAGCGCCCTGAGGGGGTCCTATGGCTACCCCTTC

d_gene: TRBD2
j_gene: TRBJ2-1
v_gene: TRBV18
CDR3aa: CASFLSSGSVSNEQFF
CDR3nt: TGTGCCAGCTTCCTCTCTAGCGGGAGTGTGTCCAATGAGCAGTTCTTC

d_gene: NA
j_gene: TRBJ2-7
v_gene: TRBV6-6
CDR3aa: CASKNSYEQYF
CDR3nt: TGTGCCAGCAAGAACAGCTACGAGCAGTACTTC

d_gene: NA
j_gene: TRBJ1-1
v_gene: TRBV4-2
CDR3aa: CASSKGLLNTEAFF
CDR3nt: TGTGCCAGCAGCAAAGGACTCCTGAACACTGAAGCTTTCTTT

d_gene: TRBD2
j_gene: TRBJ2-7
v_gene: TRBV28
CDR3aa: CASSLAGTSGSYEQYF
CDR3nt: TGTGCCAGCAGTTTAGCCGGGACTAGCGGATCCTACGAGCAGTACTTC

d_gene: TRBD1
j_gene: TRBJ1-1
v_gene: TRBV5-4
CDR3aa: CASSVSQGAITEAFF
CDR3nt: TGTGCCAGCAGCGTATCACAGGGGGCAATCACTGAAGCTTTCTTT

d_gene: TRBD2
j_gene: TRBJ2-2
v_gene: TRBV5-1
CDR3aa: CASSLGSSGYTGELFF
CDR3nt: TGCGCCAGCAGCTTGGGATCTAGCGGTTACACCGGGGAGCTGTTTTTT

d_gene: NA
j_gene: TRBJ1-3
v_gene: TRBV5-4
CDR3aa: CASSPPVGNTIYF
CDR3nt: TGTGCCAGCAGCCCCCCAGTAGGAAACACCATATATTTT

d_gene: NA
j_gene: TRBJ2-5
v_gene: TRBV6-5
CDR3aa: CASSLSGIQETQYF
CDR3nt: TGTGCCAGCAGTTTGTCAGGAATTCAAGAGACCCAGTACTTC

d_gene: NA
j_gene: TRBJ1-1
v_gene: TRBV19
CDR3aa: CASSISSAPKTREAFF
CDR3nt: TGTGCCAGTAGTATATCATCCGCTCCCAAGACACGTGAAGCTTTCTTT

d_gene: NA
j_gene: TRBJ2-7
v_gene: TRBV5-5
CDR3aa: CASSSRLEFYEQYF
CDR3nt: TGTGCCAGCAGCTCTCGACTGGAGTTCTACGAGCAGTACTTC

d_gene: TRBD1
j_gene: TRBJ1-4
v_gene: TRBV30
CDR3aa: CAWSETGGTNEKLFF
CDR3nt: TGTGCCTGGAGTGAGACAGGGGGAACTAATGAAAAACTGTTTTTT

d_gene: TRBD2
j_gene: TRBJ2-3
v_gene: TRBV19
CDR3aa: CASSPPRWASGEHSTDTQYF
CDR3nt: TGTGCCAGTAGCCCTCCTAGATGGGCTAGCGGCGAACATAGCACAGATACGCAGTATTTT

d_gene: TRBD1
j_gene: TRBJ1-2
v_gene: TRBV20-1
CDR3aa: CSAPRDSPHTF
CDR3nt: TGCAGTGCTCCCCGGGACAGTCCGCACACCTTC

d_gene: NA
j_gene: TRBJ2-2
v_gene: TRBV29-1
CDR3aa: CSVVDSTGELFF
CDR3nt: TGCAGCGTTGTTGACAGCACCGGGGAGCTGTTTTTT

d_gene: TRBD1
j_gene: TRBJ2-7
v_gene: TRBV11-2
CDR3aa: CASSLGGDRFTYEQYF
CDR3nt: TGTGCCAGCAGCTTAGGAGGGGACAGGTTCACCTACGAGCAGTACTTC

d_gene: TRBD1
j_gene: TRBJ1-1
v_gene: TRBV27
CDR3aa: CASSLSGDSRNTEAFF
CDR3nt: TGTGCCAGCAGTTTATCGGGGGACAGCAGGAACACTGAAGCTTTCTTT

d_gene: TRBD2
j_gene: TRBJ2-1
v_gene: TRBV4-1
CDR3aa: CASSHEAGVGDEQFF
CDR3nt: TGCGCCAGCAGCCACGAAGCGGGAGTGGGGGATGAGCAGTTCTTC

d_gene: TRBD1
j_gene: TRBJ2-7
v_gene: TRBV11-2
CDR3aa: CASSFGTGGAGQYF
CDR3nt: TGTGCCAGCAGCTTCGGGACAGGGGGCGCCGGGCAGTACTTC

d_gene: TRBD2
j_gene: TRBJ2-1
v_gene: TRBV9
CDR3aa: CASSDVSGSSVEQFF
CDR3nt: TGTGCCAGCAGCGATGTTAGCGGGAGTTCCGTGGAGCAGTTCTTC

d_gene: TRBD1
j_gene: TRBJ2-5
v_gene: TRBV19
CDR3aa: CASIGGTGGVQETQYF
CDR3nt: TGTGCCAGTATTGGAGGGACAGGGGGCGTCCAAGAGACCCAGTACTTC

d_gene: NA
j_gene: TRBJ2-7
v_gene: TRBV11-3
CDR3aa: CASSLGSSASYEQYF
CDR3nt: TGTGCCAGCAGCTTAGGATCCAGCGCGTCCTACGAGCAGTACTTC

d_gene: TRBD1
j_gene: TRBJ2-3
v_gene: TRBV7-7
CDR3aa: CASSLEQGAVRRTDTQYF
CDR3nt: TGTGCCAGCAGCTTAGAGCAGGGGGCAGTCAGGAGGACAGATACGCAGTATTTT

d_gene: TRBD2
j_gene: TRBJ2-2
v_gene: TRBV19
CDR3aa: CASMTTSGSPNTGELFF
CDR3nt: TGTGCCAGTATGACGACTAGCGGGAGTCCGAACACCGGGGAGCTGTTTTTT

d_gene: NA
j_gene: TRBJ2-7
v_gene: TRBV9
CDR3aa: CASRPDISGSYEQYF
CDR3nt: TGTGCCAGCAGACCGGACATTTCAGGTTCCTACGAGCAGTACTTC

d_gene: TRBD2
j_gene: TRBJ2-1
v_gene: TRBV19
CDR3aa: CASSIDPGLAGSNEQFF
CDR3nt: TGTGCCAGTAGTATAGACCCAGGACTAGCGGGGTCTAATGAGCAGTTCTTC

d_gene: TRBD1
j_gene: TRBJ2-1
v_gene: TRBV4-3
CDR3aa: CASSPLDRGNEQFF
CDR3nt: TGCGCCAGCAGCCCCCTTGACAGGGGCAATGAGCAGTTCTTC

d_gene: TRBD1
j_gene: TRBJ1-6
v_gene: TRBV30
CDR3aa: CACHPGGRESSPLHF
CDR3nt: TGTGCCTGCCATCCAGGGGGTAGAGAAAGTTCACCCCTCCACTTT

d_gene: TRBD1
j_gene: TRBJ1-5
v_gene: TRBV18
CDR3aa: CASSPYGTDYNQPQHF
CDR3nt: TGTGCCAGCTCACCGTACGGGACAGATTACAATCAGCCCCAGCATTTT

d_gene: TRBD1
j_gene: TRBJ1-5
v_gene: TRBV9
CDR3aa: CASSKFYQGASQPQHF
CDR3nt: TGTGCCAGCAGTAAATTCTATCAGGGGGCCAGTCAGCCCCAGCATTTT

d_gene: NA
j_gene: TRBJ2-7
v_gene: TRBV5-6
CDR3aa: CASSFDGLAWYF
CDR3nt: TGTGCCAGCAGCTTTGATGGGCTAGCGTGGTACTTC

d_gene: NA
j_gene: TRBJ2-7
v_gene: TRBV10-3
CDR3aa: CAIRTAGAIHEQYF
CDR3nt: TGTGCCATCAGGACGGCAGGGGCGATTCACGAGCAGTACTTC

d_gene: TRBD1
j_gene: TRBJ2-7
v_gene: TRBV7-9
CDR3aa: CASSDRGPYEQYF
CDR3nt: TGTGCCAGCAGTGACAGGGGGCCCTACGAGCAGTACTTC

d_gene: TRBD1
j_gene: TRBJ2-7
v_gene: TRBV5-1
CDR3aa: CASSLQGAYEQYF
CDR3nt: TGCGCCAGCAGCTTGCAGGGGGCCTACGAGCAGTACTTC

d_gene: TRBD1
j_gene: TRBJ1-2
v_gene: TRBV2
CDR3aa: CASSEAGQGFFSF
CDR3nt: TGTGCCAGCAGTGAAGCGGGACAGGGGTTTTTTTCCTTC

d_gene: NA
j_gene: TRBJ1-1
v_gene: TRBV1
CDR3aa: CTSSHRCQAFF
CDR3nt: TGCACCAGCAGCCACAGGTGCCAAGCTTTCTTT

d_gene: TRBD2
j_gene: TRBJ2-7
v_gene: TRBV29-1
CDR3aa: CSVLARSGTSSYEQYF
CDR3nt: TGCAGCGTTTTAGCGCGATCCGGGACTAGCTCCTACGAGCAGTACTTC

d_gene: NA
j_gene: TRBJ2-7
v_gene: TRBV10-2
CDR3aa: CASTGADEQYF
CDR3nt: TGCGCCAGCACTGGGGCAGACGAGCAGTACTTC

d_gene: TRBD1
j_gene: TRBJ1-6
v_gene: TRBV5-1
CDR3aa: CASSLASTGGPSPLHF
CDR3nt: TGCGCCAGCAGCTTGGCCTCAACAGGGGGACCTTCACCCCTCCACTTT

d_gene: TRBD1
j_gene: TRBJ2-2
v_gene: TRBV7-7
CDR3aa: CASSLGQGHSGELFF
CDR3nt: TGTGCCAGCAGCCTGGGACAGGGACACAGCGGGGAGCTGTTTTTT

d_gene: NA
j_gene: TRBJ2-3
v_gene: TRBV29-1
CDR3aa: CSVEGGREYVADTQYF
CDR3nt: TGCAGCGTTGAAGGGGGGCGGGAGTATGTGGCAGATACGCAGTATTTT

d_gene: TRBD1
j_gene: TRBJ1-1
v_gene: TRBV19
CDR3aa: CASSTKTGGGTEAFF
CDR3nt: TGTGCCAGTAGTACGAAAACAGGGGGCGGCACTGAAGCTTTCTTT

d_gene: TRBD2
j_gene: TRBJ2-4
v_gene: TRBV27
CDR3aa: CASSFGGVAKNIQYF
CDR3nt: TGTGCCAGCAGTTTCGGGGGGGTGGCCAAAAACATTCAGTACTTC

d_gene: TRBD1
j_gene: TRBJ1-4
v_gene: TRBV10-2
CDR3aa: CASRDREGRKSFF
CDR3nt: TGCGCCAGCAGGGACAGGGAAGGCCGGAAAAGTTTTTTT

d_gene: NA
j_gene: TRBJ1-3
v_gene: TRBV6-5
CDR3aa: CASKLVSSGNTIYF
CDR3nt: TGTGCCAGCAAGCTAGTGAGCTCTGGAAACACCATATATTTT

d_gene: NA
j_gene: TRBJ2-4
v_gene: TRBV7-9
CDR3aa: CASSLGTNLRTKNIQYF
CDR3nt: TGTGCCAGCAGCTTAGGTACGAATTTGCGTACCAAAAACATTCAGTACTTC

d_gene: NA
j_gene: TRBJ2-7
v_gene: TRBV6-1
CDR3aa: CASSLGGTRTYEQYF
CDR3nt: TGTGCCAGCAGTTTAGGCGGGACTCGTACCTACGAGCAGTACTTC